This TCR beta chain is from a study of blood T cells in healthy people across ages. Donors ranged from about 6 to 90 years old and were healthy Caucasians in Russia. Per sample, extraction of total RNA gave at least 5.5 micrograms in every case. This CDR3 is 14 amino acids long. V lost 1 base to trimming and J lost 0 bases, with 9 bases between them. Germline CDR1 is DFQATT and CDR2 is SNEGSKA (reference sequence). A J-beta primer mix and a sample-barcoded 5' primer were used in a second PCR of roughly 6 to 12 cycles. The authors tagged each cDNA molecule using a template-switch adaptor with 12 random nucleotides. TCRdb re-derived calls from the 5' RACE reads in MiXCR, one entry per CDR3 protein. This table holds about 1,400,000 distinct CDR3 sequences, 59% found once. Comments on this clonotype: Its antigen is unknown.

Findings and limits, study-wide: Per-million-T-cell TCR beta diversity fell roughly linearly with age.

This receptor was taken from a man between 18 and 35 years old in good health. Sequenced: blood. V is TRBV20-1 and J is TRBJ2-5, with D perhaps being TRBD1 or TRBD2 (6 bases each). DNA of the CDR3: TGCAGTGCTAGAGGGGGGGCTTACCAAGAGACCCAGTACTTC. Protein: CSARGGAYQETQYF.